In its sample, the clone carrying this T cell receptor beta chain was seen a few times. TCRdb processed the RT-PCR reads anew with MiXCR; each CDR3 protein has one entry. The repertoire holds 550,000 to 750,000 distinct CDR3 sequences, with more than 13% as singletons. Germline CDR1 is DFQATT and CDR2 is SNEGSKA (reference sequence). Unmatched junction bases numbered 12, after V lost 6 bases and J lost 0 bases. The CDR3 runs to 16 residues. Input material: memory CD4+ T cells from blood. This chain connects TRBV20-1 to TRBJ1-1; 8 positions match TRBD1. This receptor was taken from a female donor in good health, serving as a healthy control. The DNA of the CDR3 is TGCAGTGCCGCAGCCGACAGGGGCCAAGTGAACACTGAAGCTTTCTTT. This codes for CSAAADRGQVNTEAFF.